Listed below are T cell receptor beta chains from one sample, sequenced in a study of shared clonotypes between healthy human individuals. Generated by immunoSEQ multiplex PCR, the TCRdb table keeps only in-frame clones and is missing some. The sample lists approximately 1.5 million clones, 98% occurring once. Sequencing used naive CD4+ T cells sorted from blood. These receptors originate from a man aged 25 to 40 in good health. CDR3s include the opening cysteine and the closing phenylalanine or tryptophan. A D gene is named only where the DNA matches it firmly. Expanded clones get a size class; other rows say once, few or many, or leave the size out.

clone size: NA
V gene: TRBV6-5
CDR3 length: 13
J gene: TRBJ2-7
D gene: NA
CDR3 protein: CASSLGGLYEQYF
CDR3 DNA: TGTGCCAGCAGTTTGGGGGGATTATACGAGCAGTACTTC

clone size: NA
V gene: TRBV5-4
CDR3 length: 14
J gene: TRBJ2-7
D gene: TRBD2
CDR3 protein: CASSLDSGSLEQYF
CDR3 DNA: TGTGCCAGCAGCTTAGACAGCGGGAGTCTCGAGCAGTACTTC

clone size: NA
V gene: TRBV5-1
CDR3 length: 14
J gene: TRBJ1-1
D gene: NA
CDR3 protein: CASSQGRLNTEAFF
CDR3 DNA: TGCGCCAGCAGCCAGGGACGGCTGAACACTGAAGCTTTCTTT

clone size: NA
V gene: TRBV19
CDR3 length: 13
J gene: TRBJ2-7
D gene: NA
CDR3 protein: CASSTSPAYEQYF
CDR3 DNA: TGTGCCAGTAGTACCTCCCCAGCCTACGAGCAGTACTTC

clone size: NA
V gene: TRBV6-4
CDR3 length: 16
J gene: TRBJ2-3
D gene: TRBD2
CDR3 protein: CASSMTSGSPTDTQYF
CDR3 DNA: TGTGCCAGCAGCATGACTAGCGGGAGCCCAACAGATACGCAGTATTTT

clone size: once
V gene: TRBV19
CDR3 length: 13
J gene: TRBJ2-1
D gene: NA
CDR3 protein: CATLDPPYNEQFF
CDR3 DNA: TGTGCCACCCTGGACCCGCCCTACAATGAGCAGTTCTTC

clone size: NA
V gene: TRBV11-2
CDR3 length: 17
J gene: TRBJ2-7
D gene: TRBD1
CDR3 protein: CASSLDSRQGWILEQYF
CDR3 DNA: TGTGCCAGCAGCTTAGATTCCCGACAGGGCTGGATACTCGAGCAGTACTTC

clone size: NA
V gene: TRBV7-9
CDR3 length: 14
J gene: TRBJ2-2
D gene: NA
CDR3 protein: CASSLLYPVGELFF
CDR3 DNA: TGTGCCAGCAGCTTATTATATCCAGTTGGGGAGCTGTTTTTT

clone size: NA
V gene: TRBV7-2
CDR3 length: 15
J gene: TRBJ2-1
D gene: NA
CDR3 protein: CASSLLGQIYNEQFF
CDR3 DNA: TGTGCCAGCAGCCTATTAGGACAGATATACAATGAGCAGTTCTTC

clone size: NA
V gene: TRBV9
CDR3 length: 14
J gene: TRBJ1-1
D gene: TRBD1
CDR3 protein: CASSPGTGGTEAFF
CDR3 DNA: TGTGCCAGCAGCCCAGGGACAGGGGGCACTGAAGCTTTCTTT

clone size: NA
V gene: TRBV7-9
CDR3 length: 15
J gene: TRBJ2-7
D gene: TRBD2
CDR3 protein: CASRTSGSILYEQYF
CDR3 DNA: TGTGCCAGCAGAACTAGCGGGAGCATATTATACGAGCAGTACTTC

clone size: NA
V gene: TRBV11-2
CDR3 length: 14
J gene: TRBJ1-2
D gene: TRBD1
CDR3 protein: CASSYRDRSGGYTF
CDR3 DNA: TGTGCCAGCAGCTATCGGGACAGGTCGGGTGGCTACACCTTC

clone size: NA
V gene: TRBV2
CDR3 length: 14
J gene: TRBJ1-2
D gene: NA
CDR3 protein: CASRPTATNYGYTF
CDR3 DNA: TGTGCCAGCAGGCCTACAGCGACTAACTATGGCTACACCTTC

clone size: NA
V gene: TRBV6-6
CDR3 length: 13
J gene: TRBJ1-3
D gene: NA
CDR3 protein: CASSYPVEGSIYF
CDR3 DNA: TGTGCCAGCAGTTATCCCGTCGAAGGGTCCATATATTTT

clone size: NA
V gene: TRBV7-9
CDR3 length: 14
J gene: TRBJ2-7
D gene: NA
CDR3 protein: CASSLVGRSYEQYF
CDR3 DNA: TGTGCCAGCAGCTTAGTAGGACGCTCCTACGAGCAGTACTTC

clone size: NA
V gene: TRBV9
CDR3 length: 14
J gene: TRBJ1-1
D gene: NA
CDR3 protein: CASSAQKPNTEAFF
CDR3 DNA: TGTGCCAGCAGCGCACAGAAACCGAACACTGAAGCTTTCTTT

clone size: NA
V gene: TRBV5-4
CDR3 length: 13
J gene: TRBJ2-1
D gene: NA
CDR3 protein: CASMDGSYNEQFF
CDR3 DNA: TGTGCCAGCATGGACGGGAGCTACAATGAGCAGTTCTTC

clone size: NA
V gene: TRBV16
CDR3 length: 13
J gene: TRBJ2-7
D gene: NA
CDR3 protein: CASSQVAWYEQYF
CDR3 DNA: TGTGCCAGCAGCCAAGTGGCCTGGTACGAGCAGTACTTC

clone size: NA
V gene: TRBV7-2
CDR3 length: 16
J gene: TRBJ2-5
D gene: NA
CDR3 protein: CASSLVGGVEKETQYF
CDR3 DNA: TGTGCCAGCAGCTTAGTAGGTGGAGTCGAAAAAGAGACCCAGTACTTC

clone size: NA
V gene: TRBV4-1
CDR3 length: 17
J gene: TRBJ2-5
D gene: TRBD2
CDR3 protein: CASSQGGKVAGWETQYF
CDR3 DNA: TGCGCCAGCAGCCAAGGGGGGAAGGTAGCGGGATGGGAGACCCAGTACTTC

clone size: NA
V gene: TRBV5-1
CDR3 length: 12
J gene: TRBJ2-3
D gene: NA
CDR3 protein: CASNDPQDTQYF
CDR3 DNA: TGCGCCAGCAACGACCCTCAAGATACGCAGTATTTT

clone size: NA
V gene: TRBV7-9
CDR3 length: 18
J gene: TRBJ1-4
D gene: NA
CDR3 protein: CASSFFRQAAATNEKLFF
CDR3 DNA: TGTGCCAGCAGCTTTTTCCGGCAGGCGGCGGCAACTAATGAAAAACTGTTTTTT

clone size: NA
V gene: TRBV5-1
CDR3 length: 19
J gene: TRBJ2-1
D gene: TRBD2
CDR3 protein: CASSLAALAGVWRYNEQFF
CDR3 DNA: TGCGCCAGCAGCTTGGCCGCGCTAGCGGGAGTCTGGCGCTACAATGAGCAGTTCTTC

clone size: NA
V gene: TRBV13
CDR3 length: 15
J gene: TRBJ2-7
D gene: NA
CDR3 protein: CASSLMVGYSYEQYF
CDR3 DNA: TGTGCCAGCAGCTTAATGGTTGGGTACTCGTACGAGCAGTACTTC

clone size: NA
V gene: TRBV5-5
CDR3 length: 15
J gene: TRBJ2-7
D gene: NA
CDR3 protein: CASSVITGFPYEQYF
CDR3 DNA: TGTGCCAGCAGCGTGATCACGGGGTTCCCCTACGAGCAGTACTTC

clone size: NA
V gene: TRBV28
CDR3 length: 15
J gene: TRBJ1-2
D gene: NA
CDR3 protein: CASSERRSINYGYTF
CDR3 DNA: TGTGCCAGCAGCGAAAGGCGCAGCATTAACTATGGCTACACCTTC

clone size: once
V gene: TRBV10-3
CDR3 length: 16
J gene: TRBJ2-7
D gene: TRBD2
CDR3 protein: CAISESRGSGNYEQYF
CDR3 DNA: TGTGCCATCAGTGAGTCGAGGGGTAGCGGGAACTACGAGCAGTACTTC

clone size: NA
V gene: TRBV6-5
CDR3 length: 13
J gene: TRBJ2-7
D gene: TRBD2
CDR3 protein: CASSGPGGYEQYF
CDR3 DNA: TGTGCCAGCAGCGGGCCGGGGGGCTACGAGCAGTACTTC

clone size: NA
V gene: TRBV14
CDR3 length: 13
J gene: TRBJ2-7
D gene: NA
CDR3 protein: CASSRVGVYEQYF
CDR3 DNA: TGTGCCAGCAGCCGAGTAGGAGTCTACGAGCAGTACTTC

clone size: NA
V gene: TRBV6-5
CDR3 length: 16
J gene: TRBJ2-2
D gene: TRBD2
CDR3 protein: CASSYRRILAVGELFF
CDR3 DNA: TGTGCCAGCAGTTACCGCCGCATACTAGCGGTTGGGGAGCTGTTTTTT

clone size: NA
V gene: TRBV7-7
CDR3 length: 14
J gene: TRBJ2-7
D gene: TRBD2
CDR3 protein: CASSEREDSYEQYF
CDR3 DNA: TGTGCCAGCAGCGAGCGGGAGGACTCCTACGAGCAGTACTTC

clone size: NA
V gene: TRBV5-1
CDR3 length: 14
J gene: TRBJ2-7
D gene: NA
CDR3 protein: CASSLAGISYEQYF
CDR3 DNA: TGCGCCAGCAGCTTGGCGGGAATCTCCTACGAGCAGTACTTC

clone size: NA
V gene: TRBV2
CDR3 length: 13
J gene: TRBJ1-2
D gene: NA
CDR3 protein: CASSEIGGLGYTF
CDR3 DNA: TGTGCCAGCAGTGAAATTGGGGGGCTCGGCTACACCTTC

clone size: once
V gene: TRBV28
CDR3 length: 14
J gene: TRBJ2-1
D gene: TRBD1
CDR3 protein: CASTVDRVVNEQFF
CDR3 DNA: TGTGCCAGCACAGTCGACAGGGTGGTAAATGAGCAGTTCTTC

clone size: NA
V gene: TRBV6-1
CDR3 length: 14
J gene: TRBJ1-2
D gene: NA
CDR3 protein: CATRPLNGLYGYTF
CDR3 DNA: TGTGCCACCCGCCCCTTAAACGGACTCTATGGCTACACCTTC

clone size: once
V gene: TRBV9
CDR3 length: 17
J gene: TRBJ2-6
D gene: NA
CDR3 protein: CASSVAPTTSGANVLTF
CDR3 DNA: TGTGCCAGCAGCGTAGCCCCCACGACCTCTGGGGCCAACGTCCTGACTTTC

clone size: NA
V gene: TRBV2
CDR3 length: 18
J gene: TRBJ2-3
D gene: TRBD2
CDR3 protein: CASSDYAGTRRVTDTQYF
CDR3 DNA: TGTGCCAGCAGCGATTACGCCGGGACTAGAAGGGTCACAGATACGCAGTATTTT

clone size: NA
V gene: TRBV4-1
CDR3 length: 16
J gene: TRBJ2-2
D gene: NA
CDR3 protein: CASSQVEGARTGELFF
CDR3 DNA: TGCGCCAGCAGCCAAGTTGAAGGGGCTCGGACCGGGGAGCTGTTTTTT

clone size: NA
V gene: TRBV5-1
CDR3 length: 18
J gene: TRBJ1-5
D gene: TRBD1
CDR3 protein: CASSLVPGTGLLGQPQHF
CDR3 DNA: TGCGCCAGCAGCTTGGTACCCGGGACAGGGTTATTGGGTCAGCCCCAGCATTTT

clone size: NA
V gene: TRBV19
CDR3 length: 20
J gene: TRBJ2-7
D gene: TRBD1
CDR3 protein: CASSIRGTGGAPRRTYEQYF
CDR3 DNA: TGTGCCAGTAGTATTCGTGGGACAGGGGGCGCCCCGCGGAGGACATACGAGCAGTACTTC

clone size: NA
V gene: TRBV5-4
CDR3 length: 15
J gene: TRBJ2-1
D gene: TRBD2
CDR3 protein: CASRQRGALTSEQFF
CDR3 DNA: TGTGCCAGCAGGCAGCGGGGGGCTCTGACGTCTGAGCAGTTCTTC

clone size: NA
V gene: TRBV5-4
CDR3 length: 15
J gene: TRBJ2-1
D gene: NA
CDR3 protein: CASSFPHGQSNEQFF
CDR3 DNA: TGTGCCAGCAGCTTCCCTCACGGGCAGAGCAATGAGCAGTTCTTC

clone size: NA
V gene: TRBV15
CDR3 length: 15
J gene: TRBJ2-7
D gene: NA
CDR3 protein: CATSRDQGGSYEQYF
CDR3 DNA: TGTGCCACCAGCAGAGATCAAGGGGGCTCCTACGAGCAGTACTTC

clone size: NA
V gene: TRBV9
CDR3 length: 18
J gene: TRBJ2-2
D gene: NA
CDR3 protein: CASSVVPFGGSMGGELFF
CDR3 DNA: TGTGCCAGCAGCGTAGTTCCTTTCGGCGGGTCAATGGGCGGGGAGCTGTTTTTT

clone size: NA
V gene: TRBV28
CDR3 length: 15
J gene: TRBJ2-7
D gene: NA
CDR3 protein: CASSLGNSGSYEQYF
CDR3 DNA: TGTGCCAGCAGTTTGGGCAACAGCGGCTCCTACGAGCAGTACTTC

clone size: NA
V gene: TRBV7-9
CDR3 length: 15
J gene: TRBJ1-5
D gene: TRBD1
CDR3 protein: CASSLGDRGNQPQHF
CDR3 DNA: TGTGCCAGCAGCTTAGGGGACAGGGGAAATCAGCCCCAGCATTTT

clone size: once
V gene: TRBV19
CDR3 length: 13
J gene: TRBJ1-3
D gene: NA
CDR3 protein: CASSTGPGNTIYF
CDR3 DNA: TGTGCCAGTAGTACTGGGCCTGGAAACACCATATATTTT